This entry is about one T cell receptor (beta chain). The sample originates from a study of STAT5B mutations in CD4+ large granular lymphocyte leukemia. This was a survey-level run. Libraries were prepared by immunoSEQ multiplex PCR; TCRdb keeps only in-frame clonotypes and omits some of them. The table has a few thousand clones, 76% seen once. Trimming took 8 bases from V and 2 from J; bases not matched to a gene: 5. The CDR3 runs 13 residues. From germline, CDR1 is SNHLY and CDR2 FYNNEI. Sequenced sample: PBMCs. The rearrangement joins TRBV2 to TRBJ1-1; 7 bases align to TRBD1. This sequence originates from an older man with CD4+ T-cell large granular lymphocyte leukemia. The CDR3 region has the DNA TGTGCCAGCCGGGACAGTCTCAACACTGAAGCTTTCTTT. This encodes CASRDSLNTEAFF.